The rows below give T cell receptor beta chains drawn from one sample of a study of control samples from healthy donors and cancer patients. Using immunoSEQ multiplex PCR, the repertoire was profiled, and TCRdb retains in-frame clones only, with some absent. The sample holds 150,000 to 200,000 clones. Sequenced material: blood. All receptors come from a woman aged 30 to 39 in good health. Each CDR3 is given with its conserved first and last residue. Each record gives: CDR3 length, J gene, D gene, V gene, CDR3 DNA, CDR3 protein. D genes are given only for firm matches.

14	TRBJ1-2	TRBD1	TRBV6-1	TGTGCCAGCAGTGACCCAGGGGGCTACTATGGCTACACCTTC	CASSDPGGYYGYTF
14	TRBJ1-1	NA	TRBV4-2	TGTGCCAGCAGCCAAGATTGGGGGAACACTGAAGCTTTCTTT	CASSQDWGNTEAFF
14	TRBJ1-4	NA	TRBV29-1	TGCAGCGTTGCGAGGGGGTATGGTAATGAAAAACTGTTTTTT	CSVARGYGNEKLFF
15	TRBJ1-1	NA	TRBV5-1	TGCGCCAGCAGCCTGGGATGGGGGATGAACACTGAAGCTTTCTTT	CASSLGWGMNTEAFF
17	TRBJ1-6	NA	TRBV6-6	TGTGCCAGCAGTCTAAAAAGGGTTTCGGAGATGGGTTCACCCCTCCACTTT	CASSLKRVSEMGSPLHF
15	TRBJ1-4	NA	TRBV3-1/TRBV3-2	TGTGCCAGCAGCCCTGCAGGGGTGGAGGGTGAAAAACTGTTTTTT	CASSPAGVEGEKLFF
15	TRBJ1-1	TRBD1	TRBV6-5	TGTGCCAGCAGTTTGTACAGGGGAAGTAGCACTGAAGCTTTCTTT	CASSLYRGSSTEAFF
16	TRBJ2-3	NA	TRBV5-1	TGCGCCAGCAGCTTGGTATTCGGCAGGTCCACAGATACGCAGTATTTT	CASSLVFGRSTDTQYF
16	TRBJ1-2	TRBD1	TRBV5-1	TGCGCCAGCAGCTTGACCACGACAGGGGGCTCAGGGGGCTACACCTTC	CASSLTTTGGSGGYTF
13	TRBJ2-2	NA	TRBV5-1	TGCGCCAGCAGGGGACCAAACACCGGGGAGCTGTTTTTT	CASRGPNTGELFF
12	TRBJ2-7	NA	TRBV12-3/TRBV12-4	TGTGCCAGCAGCCCTATGAGATACGAGCAGTACTTC	CASSPMRYEQYF
13	TRBJ1-1	NA	TRBV29-1	TGCAGCGTTTTAGGGAGTGTCTACACTGAAGCTTTCTTT	CSVLGSVYTEAFF
15	TRBJ2-1	TRBD1	TRBV4-3	TGCGCCAGCAGCCAAGGGACAGGACGGTACAATGAGCAGTTCTTC	CASSQGTGRYNEQFF
16	TRBJ2-2	NA	TRBV6-4	TGTCCCAGGGGGACTAACCAGTACCTTGGGGCCGGGGAGCTGTTTTTT	CPRGTNQYLGAGELFF
14	TRBJ1-2	NA	TRBV27	TGTGCCAGCACCTCAAGGGCCTCTAACTATGGCTACACCTTC	CASTSRASNYGYTF
13	TRBJ1-2	NA	TRBV12-3/TRBV12-4	TGTGCCAGCAGTCCCGTAACTAACTATGGCTACACCTTC	CASSPVTNYGYTF
14	TRBJ1-4	TRBD1	TRBV28	TGTGCCAGCAGTTCGGGACAGGAGAATGAAAAACTGTTTTTT	CASSSGQENEKLFF
15	TRBJ2-7	NA	TRBV7-9	TGTGCCAGCAGCTTAGTGAGAGGGTCCCGGTACGAGCAGTACTTC	CASSLVRGSRYEQYF
12	TRBJ2-2	NA	TRBV6-5	TGTGCCAGCAGCGCGCCCGCCCGGGAGCTGTTTTTT	CASSAPARELFF
13	TRBJ2-7	NA	TRBV7-6	TGTGCCAGCAGCTCACAGCTTACCTACGAGCAGTACTTC	CASSSQLTYEQYF
17	TRBJ1-5	NA	TRBV27	TGTGCCAGCAGTTTATCTCGGCCAGGGCCCGTTTATCAGCCCCAGCATTTT	CASSLSRPGPVYQPQHF
17	TRBJ2-1	TRBD2	TRBV7-2	TGTGCCAGCAGCTTAAGGGCTAGCGGGGGGTCCTACAATGAGCAGTTCTTC	CASSLRASGGSYNEQFF
13	TRBJ1-3	NA	TRBV12-3/TRBV12-4	TGTGCCAGCGCGAATCAAGCGAGAAACACCATATATTTT	CASANQARNTIYF
15	TRBJ1-5	TRBD1	TRBV16	TGTGCCAGCAGCAAGACAGGGGGCAGAGATCAGCCCCAGCATTTT	CASSKTGGRDQPQHF
13	TRBJ2-1	NA	TRBV27	TGTGCCAGCAGTTTATCGGTTGGGGATGAGCAGTTCTTC	CASSLSVGDEQFF
16	TRBJ1-6	TRBD1	TRBV5-4	TGTGCCAGCAGCTTCTTGGGACAGGGAGACAATTCACCCCTCCACTTT	CASSFLGQGDNSPLHF
14	TRBJ1-1	TRBD1	TRBV7-9	TGTGCCAGCAGCTTAGGAGGACAGGGCGTGAGAGCTTTCTTT	CASSLGGQGVRAFF